These 15 T cell receptor beta chains came from one sample sequenced in a study of control samples from healthy donors and cancer patients. Some clones are missing from TCRdb's copy, which holds only in-frame ones; the method was immunoSEQ multiplex PCR. Of 57,000 or so clones in the sample, around 91% are singletons; the top ten hold nearly 6%. Specimen: PBMCs. The source is a man between 60 and 70 years old with colorectal cancer.

This chain connects TRBV9 to TRBJ1-4, with D hard to call. The V gene's germline CDR1 is SGDLS and CDR2 YYNGEE. With 3 bases removed from V and 2 bases from J, the gap between germline ends came to 11 bases. The CDR3 has 15 residues. The chain's CDR3 is CASSAGRVTNEKLFF. The CDR3 nucleotides are TGTGCCAGCAGCGCTGGGAGAGTCACTAATGAAAAACTGTTTTTT.

The rearrangement uses TRBV18 and TRBJ2-3; 10 nucleotides match TRBD2. V shed 3 bases, J shed 6 bases, and the junction held 3 bases outside the gene matches. CDR3 length equals 14 residues. CDR1 is KGHSH and CDR2 is LQKENI in the germline V gene. CDR3 coding DNA: TGTGCCAGCTCACCGGGGACTAGCGTGGATACGCAGTATTTT. It specifies CASSPGTSVDTQYF.

In this sample, this clone turned up once. V and J are TRBV5-4 and TRBJ1-1; tentatively, D is TRBD1 (6 bases). The V end lost 3 bases, the J end lost 6 bases, and 15 bases lay between the germline ends. Germline assignment: CDR1 SGHNT and CDR2 YYREEE (reference sequence). This CDR3 comprises 14 residues. The CDR3 spells CASSSPGRGSEAFF. The CDR3 DNA is TGTGCCAGCAGCTCCCCGGGCAGGGGATCTGAAGCTTTCTTT.

This chain uses TRBV5-1 with TRBJ2-3, with a possible D match to TRBD1 (5 bases). This CDR3 spans 15 amino acids. Germline-derived CDR1 and CDR2 are SGHRS and YFSETQ. Trimming stripped 0 bases from V and 0 bases from J, with 8 bases between. The CDR3 nucleotides are TGCGCCAGCAGCTTGGAGTCAGGGAGCACAGATACGCAGTATTTT. The encoded protein is CASSLESGSTDTQYF.

This chain uses TRBV9 with TRBJ2-3; 9 bases line up with TRBD2. V lost 4 bases to trimming and J lost 2 bases; unmatched junction nucleotides: 8. The CDR3 sequence is 16 residues long. In germline, CDR1 is SGDLS, CDR2 YYNGEE. The CDR3 reads CASSLRGRGYTDTQYF. The CDR3 DNA is TGTGCCAGCAGCCTGCGCGGGAGGGGGTACACAGATACGCAGTATTTT.

The J gene is TRBJ1-2, the V gene TRBV28, with a tentative D call TRBD1 (6 bases). Germline CDR1 and CDR2: MDHEN and SYDVKM. The CDR3 is made up of 13 amino acids. V was shortened by 8 bases and J by 8 bases, with 18 bases between the two germline ends. The CDR3 coding sequence is TGTGCCAGCCAGGGGACGGGGTGGGGCGGCTACACCTTC. It translates to CASQGTGWGGYTF.

J is TRBJ2-3 and V is TRBV5-4, with D perhaps matching TRBD2 (6 bases). Germline CDR1 and CDR2: SGHNT and YYREEE (reference sequence). The CDR3 extends over 15 amino acids. V gave up 4 bases and J gave up 0 bases, with 12 bases separating them. CDR3 sequence reads: CASSQKRGSTDTQYF. The CDR3 DNA sequence: TGTGCCAGCAGCCAAAAACGGGGGAGCACAGATACGCAGTATTTT.

This clone has more than one count but fewer than ten. The chain is built from TRBV30 and TRBJ2-7, with a tentative D call TRBD1 (5 bases). The CDR3 has 14 amino acids. V lost 2 bases to trimming and J lost 0 bases, with 11 bases between them. The germline gives CDR1 GTSNPN, CDR2 SVGIG (reference sequence). The CDR3, as DNA: TGTGCCTGGAGTCGTCAGGGCAGCTCCTACGAGCAGTACTTC. Protein product: CAWSRQGSSYEQYF.

The rearrangement links TRBV6-2 or TRBV6-3 to TRBJ2-7, with D tentatively TRBD1 (6 bases). The CDR3 loop spans 14 amino acids. Deletions cut 5 bases from V and 2 bases from J, with 13 bases between. Germline CDR1 reads MNHEY; CDR2 reads SVGEGT. Written as DNA, the CDR3 is TGTGCCAGCAGTCGAGGGACACTGGCCTACGAGCAGTACTTC. This encodes CASSRGTLAYEQYF.

The chain combines TRBV19 with TRBJ2-4, with 7 bases identical to TRBD2. The ends lost 5 bases at V and 6 bases at J; junction bases unmatched: 7. CDR1 is LNHDA and CDR2 is SQIVND in the germline V gene (reference sequence). The CDR3 has 14 amino acids. CDR3 residues: CASSPGRAGNIQYF. The CDR3 nucleotides are TGTGCCAGTAGTCCAGGGAGGGCGGGAAACATTCAGTACTTC. The full variable domain, in which reference TRBV19 and TRBJ2-4 provide the parts outside the CDR3, is DGGITQSPKYLFRKEGQNVTLSCEQNLNHDAMYWYRQDPGQGLRLIYYSQIVNDFQKGDIAEGYSVSREKKESFPLTVTSAQKNPTAFYLCASSPGRAGNIQYFGAGTRLSVL.

The table lists this clone with a few counts. The chain uses TRBV7-9 and TRBJ2-7; 7 nucleotides line up with TRBD1. Trimming removed 4 bases from V and 5 bases from J; junction bases left unmatched: 8. The CDR3 extends over 14 amino acids. Germline values: CDR1 SEHNR, CDR2 FQNEAQ (reference sequence). The CDR3 DNA sequence: TGTGCCAGCAGCTCGGACAGGCTGGGGCACGAGCAGTACTTC. Protein: CASSSDRLGHEQYF.

The chain employs TRBV2 and TRBJ2-7, with D perhaps TRBD2 (5 bases). The germline gives CDR1 SNHLY, CDR2 FYNNEI. The ends were cut back, 6 bases at V and 4 bases at J, with 10 bases in the middle. This CDR3 contains 12 residues. The DNA for the CDR3 is TGTGCCAGCAGGAGGGATAGTTACGAGCAGTACTTC. Translation gives CASRRDSYEQYF.

As to this clone: One junction end does not reproduce the germline sequence, and a read error may be involved. This sequence joins TRBV11-3 and TRBJ2-1, with a possible D match to TRBD2 (6 bases). The CDR3 loop spans 14 amino acids. Germline CDR1 reads SGHNT; CDR2 reads YENEEA. The chain's CDR3 is CASSLWDSDNEQFF. The CDR3 DNA reads as TGTGCCAGCAGCCTTTGGGACTCCGACAATGAGCAGTTCTTC.

The V call is TRBV5-1, the J call TRBJ2-2; TRBD2 agrees at 9 bases. The CDR3 consists of 15 residues. Germline loops: CDR1 SGHRS, CDR2 YFSETQ. With 4 bases clipped from V and 3 bases from J, the junction kept 4 bases outside the gene matches. CDR3 loop: CASSRGGADTGELFF. The DNA of the CDR3 is TGCGCCAGCAGCCGCGGGGGGGCGGACACCGGGGAGCTGTTTTTT.

This rearrangement joins TRBV27 to TRBJ2-3; a possible D gene is TRBD2 (7 bases). The germline gives CDR1 MNHEY, CDR2 SMNVEV (reference sequence). This CDR3 has 16 amino acids. Trimming shortened V by 2 bases and J by 6 bases, and 18 bases separated the two germline ends. The CDR3 DNA reads TGTGCCAGCAGTTTAAATTCTAGGGGGGGCCGGGATACGCAGTATTTT. Encoded protein: CASSLNSRGGRDTQYF.